The 29 T cell receptor beta chains reported below all come from one sample, sequenced in a study of neurological immune-mediated disorders. TCRdb re-called the 5' RACE reads through MiXCR, storing one row per CDR3 protein. Of tens of thousands of distinct CDR3 sequences in the sample, about 4% are singletons; the top ten hold 1.3%. Sequenced material: PBMCs. These receptors were taken from a man younger than 45 with multiple sclerosis.

This chain joins TRBV3-1 and TRBJ2-2, with D perhaps TRBD2 (5 bases). Trimming shortened V by 0 bases and J by 9 bases, and 14 bases separated the two germline ends. CDR1 and CDR2 (germline): LGHDT, YNNKEL (reference sequence). This CDR3 is built from 15 residues. In nucleotides, the CDR3 is TGTGCCAGCAGCCAAGATCGGGGAATCGGAAGGGAGCTGTTTTTT. Protein sequence: CASSQDRGIGRELFF.

This clonotype was observed at least ten times. CDR3 loop: CSARGVAVETGLYEQYF. The CDR3 nucleotides read TGCAGTGCTAGAGGGGTGGCTGTCGAGACAGGGCTCTACGAGCAGTACTTC. The chain combines TRBV20-1 with TRBJ2-7, with TRBD1 matching over 7 bases. The CDR3 spans 17 residues. Germline CDR1 DFQATT, CDR2 SNEGSKA (reference sequence). V lost 1 base, J lost 3 bases, and 15 bases stayed unmatched.

This clonotype was detected many times. One end of the junction does not line up with germline, which may come from a read error. The chain recombines TRBV5-1 with TRBJ2-2; 8 bases agree with TRBD2. This CDR3 region has 14 residues. From germline, CDR1 is SGHRS and CDR2 YFSETQ. The CDR3 DNA follows: TGCGCCAGCAGCTTCAGCGGGGGTACCGGAGAGCTGTTTTTT. Translated: CASSFSGGTGELFF.

V is TRBV6-5 and J is TRBJ2-7, with D possibly called TRBD1 or TRBD2 (5 bases each). The germline V gene encodes CDR1 MNHEY and CDR2 SVGAGI. The germline V and J ends were trimmed by 0 bases and 5 bases, with 5 bases remaining between them. The CDR3 runs to 12 residues. The CDR3 nucleotides read TGTGCCAGCAGTTACTCGGGACACGAGCAGTACTTC. Translation: CASSYSGHEQYF.

This clonotype was detected many times. The rearrangement links TRBV20-1 to TRBJ1-1, with D possibly TRBD1 on 6 matching bases. The CDR3 has 14 residues. In germline, CDR1 is DFQATT, CDR2 SNEGSKA (reference sequence). The V gene lost 0 bases and the J gene lost 0 bases, with 8 bases spanning the gap. In DNA form, the CDR3 reads TGCAGTGCTAGAGAACCAGGGGTGAACACTGAAGCTTTCTTT. It yields the protein CSAREPGVNTEAFF.

Many counts were recorded for this clonotype. The rearrangement uses TRBV12-3 or TRBV12-4 and TRBJ1-4; D is unclear. V was shortened by 6 bases and J by 8 bases, with 13 bases between the two germline ends. The CDR3 runs 13 residues. The CDR3 here is CASSPRRTEKLFF. The CDR3 DNA is TGTGCCAGCAGCCCGAGGAGGACCGAAAAACTGTTTTTT.

The J gene is TRBJ2-2, the V gene TRBV25-1; D perhaps matches TRBD2 (5 bases). Trimming left V 5 bases short and J 7 bases short, with 17 bases between. The CDR3 spans 15 residues. Germline-derived CDR1 and CDR2 are MGHDK and SYGVNS. The chain's CDR3 is CASSPLGSDDGELFF. The CDR3 bases are TGTGCCAGCAGTCCCCTAGGGAGCGACGACGGGGAGCTGTTTTTT. Combining the CDR3 with reference TRBV25-1 and TRBJ2-2 gives the whole variable domain EADIYQTPRYLVIGTGKKITLECSQTMGHDKMYWYQQDPGMELHLIHYSYGVNSTEKGDLSSESTVSRIRTEHFPLTLESARPSHTSQYLCASSPLGSDDGELFFGEGSRLTVL.

This clonotype appeared a few times. The chain recombines TRBV20-1 with TRBJ1-1; perhaps TRBD1 as D (5 bases). There are 14 residues in the CDR3. The germline CDR1 and CDR2 sequences are DFQATT and SNEGSKA (reference sequence). Trimming removed 6 bases from V and 4 bases from J, with 18 bases in between. CDR3 DNA: TGCAGTGCAACACCCGCAGGGTTTGGCACTGAAGCTTTCTTT. It specifies CSATPAGFGTEAFF.

This clonotype was found many times. The chain links TRBV5-1 to TRBJ1-3; 8 bases fit TRBD1. The CDR3 length is 14 residues. V lost 4 bases and J lost 2; bases outside the gene matches: 2. Per the germline V gene, CDR1 is SGHRS and CDR2 is YFSETQ. This CDR3 reads CASSGQGPGNTIYF. The CDR3, as DNA: TGCGCCAGCAGCGGACAGGGTCCTGGAAACACCATATATTTT.

This clonotype was seen repeatedly, ten times or more. The chain has TRBV4-3 and TRBJ1-1; maybe TRBD1 (6 bases). Trimming cost V 0 bases and J 3 bases, with 17 bases left between them. The CDR3 contains 17 residues. Germline loops: CDR1 LGHNA, CDR2 YSLEER. Here the CDR3 DNA reads TGCGCCAGCAGCCAAGATCCACAATGGGGGGCAGACACTGAAGCTTTCTTT. This sequence encodes CASSQDPQWGADTEAFF.

There are many counts of this clonotype. The chain is built from TRBV20-1 and TRBJ2-2; D unclear. Trimming removed 3 bases from V and 6 bases from J, with 14 bases in between. CDR1 is DFQATT and CDR2 is SNEGSKA in the germline V gene (reference sequence). The CDR3 is made up of 14 amino acids. The chain's CDR3 is CSARTGVGSGELFF. CDR3 sequence (DNA): TGCAGTGCTAGGACCGGAGTTGGGTCCGGGGAGCTGTTTTTT.

This clonotype has ten or more counts. The rearrangement links TRBV20-1 to TRBJ1-6; D ambiguous. With 6 bases removed from V and 0 bases from J, the gap between germline ends came to 9 bases. The CDR3 is made up of 14 amino acids. The germline V gene has CDR1 DFQATT and CDR2 SNEGSKA (reference sequence). CDR3 sequence (DNA): TGCAGTGCGGAGGAGAGCTCCTATAATTCACCCCTCCACTTT. Protein product: CSAEESSYNSPLHF.

This clonotype was counted at least ten times. The rearrangement links TRBV20-1 to TRBJ2-1; TRBD2 matches at 13 bases. The length of the CDR3 is 15 residues. With 1 base clipped from V and 4 bases from J, the junction kept 1 base outside the gene matches. CDR1 is DFQATT, CDR2 SNEGSKA, per germline (reference sequence). This CDR3 reads CSARATSGGYNEQFF. The CDR3 DNA reads TGCAGTGCTAGAGCGACTAGCGGGGGGTACAATGAGCAGTTCTTC.

Many counts were recorded for this clonotype. CDR3 bases: TGTGCCAGCAGTCCTCCGGGACAGGGGGCTAAAAAACTGTTTTTT. It translates to CASSPPGQGAKKLFF. The rearrangement uses TRBV6-5 and TRBJ1-4; 12 bases fit TRBD1. Trimming took 5 bases from V and 9 from J; bases not matched to a gene: 7. CDR3 length equals 15 residues. The germline V gene encodes CDR1 MNHEY and CDR2 SVGAGI.

In its sample, this clonotype was seen many times. The V call is TRBV6-1, the J call TRBJ2-7, with a weak D call TRBD2 (5 bases). The CDR3 sequence is 15 residues long. The V end lost 5 bases, the J end lost 0 bases, and 14 bases lay between the germline ends. Germline values: CDR1 MNHNS, CDR2 SASEGT. CDR3 coding DNA: TGTGCCAGCAGTCCCCGTGATGGGAGCTCCTACGAGCAGTACTTC. It translates to CASSPRDGSSYEQYF.

This clonotype was counted at least ten times. The V and J genes are TRBV20-1 and TRBJ1-5; perhaps TRBD1 as D (5 bases). Trimming shortened V by 5 bases and J by 5 bases, and 10 bases separated the two germline ends. In germline, CDR1 is DFQATT, CDR2 SNEGSKA (reference sequence). The CDR3 loop spans 12 amino acids. CDR3 bases: TGCAGTGCTTTGACAGCCGATCAGCCCCAGCATTTT. This translates into CSALTADQPQHF.

This clonotype occurred many times. The chain uses TRBV4-2 and TRBJ2-2, with 10 bases matching TRBD2. CDR1 is LGHNA and CDR2 is YNFKEQ in the germline V gene. The CDR3 runs to 18 residues. Trimming took 0 bases from V and 6 from J; bases not matched to a gene: 10. The CDR3 DNA reads as TGTGCCAGCAGCCAAGAGGGGGCTAGCGGGGGATATTCCGGGGAGCTGTTTTTT. Translating gives CASSQEGASGGYSGELFF.

This clonotype was seen repeatedly, ten times or more. The gene calls are TRBV6-5 and TRBJ2-1; weak D call: TRBD1 (5 bases). The V end was cut by 4 bases, the J end by 4 bases, with 8 bases between. Germline CDR1 and CDR2: MNHEY and SVGAGI. There are 13 residues in the CDR3. The DNA of the CDR3 is TGTGCCAGCAGTTTATACAGGTACAATGAGCAGTTCTTC. This sequence encodes CASSLYRYNEQFF.

This clonotype was detected only a few times. J is TRBJ2-7 and V is TRBV20-1; 8 nucleotides align to TRBD1. The CDR3 totals 13 residues. The trim removed 6 bases at V and 1 base at J, leaving 5 bases unmatched. The germline CDR1 and CDR2 sequences are DFQATT and SNEGSKA (reference sequence). The CDR3, as DNA: TGCAGTGCCCAAAGGACAGGGTCCTACGAGCAGTACTTC. It specifies CSAQRTGSYEQYF.

This clonotype was seen many times. The chain employs TRBV10-3 and TRBJ1-1; TRBD1 aligns across 7 bases. CDR3 length equals 14 residues. V lost 7 bases and J lost 3; bases outside the gene matches: 8. Germline V CDR1 and CDR2: ENHRY, SYGVKD. The chain's CDR3 is CAINRGGRYTEAFF. The CDR3 nucleotides are TGTGCCATCAACAGGGGTGGTCGGTACACTGAAGCTTTCTTT.

Of note for this clonotype: The junction departs from germline at one end; a sequencing error may be responsible. The chain is built from TRBV4-3 and TRBJ1-5, with D possibly TRBD1 on 6 matching bases. This CDR3 has 17 amino acids. Looked up from germline, CDR1 is LGHNA and CDR2 is YSLEER. CDR3 nucleotide sequence: TGCGCCAGCAGCCAAGATAACTACAGGGTGGGCGATCAGCCCCAGAATTTT. It yields the protein CASSQDNYRVGDQPQNF.

This clonotype was found many times. The chain couples TRBV6-5 to TRBJ1-6; a weak D match, TRBD1 (6 bases). The V and J ends lost 4 bases and 6 bases respectively, with 19 bases between them. CDR1 and CDR2 from the germline V gene are MNHEY and SVGAGI. CDR3 length: 17 amino acids. CDR3: CASSFSGGGGINSPLHF. The DNA of the CDR3 is TGTGCCAGCAGTTTCTCCGGTGGAGGGGGAATTAATTCACCCCTCCACTTT.

The sample holds many counts of this clonotype. V and J are TRBV12-3 or TRBV12-4 and TRBJ1-1, with 7 bases identical to TRBD1. CDR3 length: 15 amino acids. V gave up 3 bases and J gave up 1 base; unmatched junction bases: 5. The CDR3 region is CASSFTGAKNTEAFF. The CDR3 DNA reads as TGTGCCAGCAGTTTCACAGGGGCCAAGAACACTGAAGCTTTCTTT.

This clonotype was recorded at least ten times. The chain combines TRBV10-1 with TRBJ2-7, with 8 bases identical to TRBD1. V lost 6 bases to trimming and J lost 3 bases; unmatched junction nucleotides: 13. Looked up from germline, CDR1 is WNHNN and CDR2 is SYGVQD (reference sequence). The CDR3 extends over 16 amino acids. The CDR3 nucleotides are TGCGCCAGCAGGGACAGGGACCCCGAATTTCGCTACGAGCAGTACTTC. Its protein product is CASRDRDPEFRYEQYF.

This clonotype has at least ten counts. The chain uses TRBV3-1 and TRBJ2-3; 10 bases are a match to TRBD1. Germline V gene sequence: CDR1 LGHDT, CDR2 YNNKEL (reference sequence). The length of the CDR3 is 17 residues. The ends lost 2 bases at V and 0 bases at J; junction bases unmatched: 5. As DNA, the CDR3 is TGTGCCAGCAGCCAACGAACGGGACAGGGGAGCACAGATACGCAGTATTTT. Protein product: CASSQRTGQGSTDTQYF.

This clonotype was detected many times. The chain is built from TRBV25-1 and TRBJ2-5; D unclear. The CDR3 length is 12 residues. From germline, CDR1 is MGHDK and CDR2 SYGVNS. Trimming took 3 bases from V and 2 from J, leaving 4 bases between them. The chain's CDR3 is CASSEGQETQYF. Written as DNA, the CDR3 is TGTGCCAGCAGTGAGGGTCAAGAGACCCAGTACTTC. The whole variable domain, remainder taken from reference TRBV25-1 and TRBJ2-5, is EADIYQTPRYLVIGTGKKITLECSQTMGHDKMYWYQQDPGMELHLIHYSYGVNSTEKGDLSSESTVSRIRTEHFPLTLESARPSHTSQYLCASSEGQETQYFGPGTRLLVL.

In its sample, this clonotype was seen many times. This chain links TRBV4-1 with TRBJ2-3; 7 nucleotides line up with TRBD1. Unmatched junction bases numbered 4, after V lost 1 base and J lost 3 bases. Looked up from germline, CDR1 is MGHRA and CDR2 is YSYEKL. This CDR3 comprises 15 residues. Here the CDR3 reads CASSQAGRGTDTQYF. The CDR3 DNA reads TGCGCCAGCAGCCAAGCAGGCAGGGGGACAGATACGCAGTATTTT.

This clonotype occurred many times. This chain uses TRBV6-2 or TRBV6-3 with TRBJ2-3; 9 nucleotides match TRBD2. Trimming took 7 bases from V and 6 from J; bases not matched to a gene: 11. The CDR3 runs 15 residues. The germline V gene encodes CDR1 MNHEY and CDR2 SVGEGT. The CDR3 loop reads CASKRLAARGDTQYF. The CDR3 DNA reads as TGTGCCAGCAAGAGACTAGCGGCTCGTGGGGATACGCAGTATTTT.

This clonotype was observed at least ten times. The V call is TRBV10-1, the J call TRBJ2-7; D could derive from TRBD1 or TRBD2 (6 bases each). V lost 2 bases, J lost 7 bases, and 12 bases lay in between. The CDR3 is made up of 13 amino acids. Germline V CDR1 and CDR2: WNHNN, SYGVQD (reference sequence). The chain's CDR3 is CASSEGGPGEQYF. CDR3 bases: TGCGCCAGCAGTGAGGGGGGGCCAGGGGAGCAGTACTTC.